These T cell receptor beta chains were read from a single sample in a study of sequential checkpoint blockade in melanoma. Sequenced by immunoSEQ multiplex PCR; TCRdb stores in-frame clones only, minus some. The repertoire holds under 25,000 clones, with about 80% as singletons. Sequenced material: CD8+ T cells sorted from blood (inferred from file names), taken from a patient given nivolumab and ipilimumab in sequence. Receptors originate from a human donor with melanoma. CDR3s include the opening cysteine and the closing phenylalanine or tryptophan. D genes are given only for firm matches. Clone size is not always given. Where it is, it says once, few, many or a class for expanded clones.

>12|TRBV11-2|NA|TRBJ1-4|NA
CASSLTREKLFF
TGTGCCAGCAGTTTAACCAGGGAAAAACTGTTTTTT
>11|TRBV6-1|NA|TRBJ2-7|NA
CASSYRNEQYF
TGTGCCAGCAGCTACAGGAACGAGCAGTACTTC
>15|TRBV19|NA|TRBJ1-2|NA
CASSMGGPVFYGYTF
TGTGCCAGTAGTATGGGAGGACCGGTCTTCTATGGCTACACCTTC
>14|TRBV11-2|NA|TRBJ2-7|TRBD2
CASSSTSGSHEQYF
TGTGCCAGCAGTTCTACTAGCGGGAGCCACGAGCAGTACTTC
>17|TRBV28|once|TRBJ1-1|TRBD1
CASSFLSQGALGTEAFF
TGTGCCAGCAGTTTTCTCAGTCAGGGGGCGCTTGGAACTGAAGCTTTCTTT
>13|TRBV28|NA|TRBJ2-7|NA
CASSLQGTYEQYF
TGTGCCAGCTCTTTACAGGGTACCTACGAGCAGTACTTC
>16|TRBV5-1|NA|TRBJ2-1|TRBD2
CASSLGSGRIYNEQFF
TGCGCCAGCAGCTTGGGTAGCGGGAGAATCTACAATGAGCAGTTCTTC
>14|TRBV28|few|TRBJ2-1|TRBD2
CASSFLGGDNEQFF
TGTGCCAGCAGCTTTCTCGGGGGGGACAATGAGCAGTTCTTC
>13|TRBV28|NA|TRBJ1-2|NA
CASSLQQGYGYTF
TGTGCCAGCAGTTTGCAACAGGGATATGGCTACACCTTC
>16|TRBV21-1|NA|TRBJ1-2|NA
CASSKVEQGADYGYTF
TGTGCCAGCAGCAAAGTTGAACAGGGGGCTGACTATGGCTACACCTTC
>20|TRBV18|NA|TRBJ2-6|TRBD1
CASSPLRVKTGEVGANVLTF
TGTGCCAGCTCACCGTTACGGGTTAAGACAGGGGAGGTAGGGGCCAACGTCCTGACTTTC
>14|TRBV28|NA|TRBJ1-4|TRBD1
CASSTGQGREKLFF
TGTGCCAGCAGTACCGGACAGGGACGAGAAAAACTGTTTTTT
>14|TRBV7-9|NA|TRBJ1-1|NA
CASSPTDRYTEAFF
TGTGCCAGCAGCCCCACAGACAGGTACACTGAAGCTTTCTTT
>12|TRBV13|NA|TRBJ2-7|TRBD2
CASSPSGHEQYF
TGTGCCAGCAGCCCTAGCGGGCACGAGCAGTACTTC
>14|TRBV28|NA|TRBJ1-2|TRBD1
CASSFQGGDYGYTF
TGTGCCAGCAGTTTTCAGGGGGGAGACTATGGCTACACCTTC
>15|TRBV13|NA|TRBJ2-7|TRBD1
CASSSSGQGTYEQYF
TGTGCCAGCAGCTCGTCGGGACAGGGGACCTACGAGCAGTACTTC
>12|TRBV6-6|NA|TRBJ2-7|NA
CASSRDNYEQYF
TGTGCCAGCAGTCGAGACAACTACGAGCAGTACTTC
>16|TRBV5-8|once|TRBJ1-1|NA
CASSLAGQALGTEAFF
TGTGCCAGCAGCTTGGCGGGACAAGCCCTAGGAACTGAAGCTTTCTTT
>16|TRBV6-6|NA|TRBJ1-3|NA
CASTQDRRASGNTIYF
TGTGCCAGCACCCAAGACAGGCGTGCTTCTGGAAACACCATATATTTT
>17|TRBV11-2|NA|TRBJ1-1|TRBD1
CASSSRQGTGDMSEAFF
TGTGCCAGCAGCTCTAGACAGGGGACGGGGGATATGAGTGAAGCTTTCTTT
>14|TRBV27|NA|TRBJ1-2|NA
CATAPDNPFYGYTF
TGTGCCACCGCCCCGGACAACCCCTTCTATGGCTACACCTTC
>16|TRBV6-1|few|TRBJ2-7|TRBD1
CASSEAPRDRAYEQYF
TGTGCCAGCAGTGAGGCCCCCCGGGACAGGGCCTACGAGCAGTACTTC
>13|TRBV19|NA|TRBJ1-5|NA
CASSMGGNQPQHF
TGTGCCAGTAGTATGGGCGGGAATCAGCCCCAGCATTTT
>14|TRBV28|NA|TRBJ2-7|TRBD1
CASSSDRTDYEQYF
TGTGCCAGCAGTTCGGACAGGACCGACTACGAGCAGTACTTC
>16|TRBV5-6|NA|TRBJ2-1|NA
CASSLEGDPSYNEQFF
TGTGCCAGCAGCTTAGAGGGGGATCCCTCCTACAATGAGCAGTTCTTC
>14|TRBV4-1|NA|TRBJ2-7|NA
CASSQDPLGGEQYF
TGCGCCAGCAGCCAAGATCCCCTGGGAGGCGAGCAGTACTTC
>15|TRBV6-1|NA|TRBJ1-5|NA
CASSPGTFSNQPQHF
TGTGCCAGCAGCCCCGGGACATTTAGCAATCAGCCCCAGCATTTT
>15|TRBV15|NA|TRBJ2-7|NA
CATSREGDNSYEQYF
TGTGCCACCAGCAGAGAAGGGGACAACTCCTACGAGCAGTACTTC
>14|TRBV7-3|NA|TRBJ1-2|TRBD1
CASSLGTGVYGYTF
TGTGCCAGCAGTCTTGGGACAGGGGTCTATGGCTACACCTTC
>14|TRBV30|NA|TRBJ2-1|NA
CAWKEKGLYNEQFF
TGTGCCTGGAAGGAAAAGGGACTCTACAATGAGCAGTTCTTC
>18|TRBV19|NA|TRBJ2-7|NA
CASKHADPERWGDHEQYF
TGTGCCAGTAAACATGCGGACCCCGAGCGGTGGGGGGACCACGAGCAGTACTTC
>14|TRBV15|NA|TRBJ2-7|TRBD1
CATSRDRGPYEQYF
TGTGCCACCAGCAGAGACAGGGGGCCCTACGAGCAGTACTTC
>15|TRBV28|NA|TRBJ1-5|NA
CASSTPNILREPQHF
TGTGCCAGCAGTACCCCAAACATTCTCCGGGAGCCCCAGCATTTT
>15|TRBV27|NA|TRBJ2-7|TRBD1
CASSLRDRANVEQYF
TGTGCCAGCAGTTTACGGGACAGGGCCAATGTAGAGCAGTACTTC
>17|TRBV21-1|NA|TRBJ2-1|NA
CASSLPVATPSDNEQFF
TGTGCCAGCAGCTTACCTGTAGCTACACCATCCGACAATGAGCAGTTCTTC
>17|TRBV28|once|TRBJ1-5|TRBD1
CASSFRGTVYSNQPQHF
TGTGCCAGCAGTTTCAGGGGGACAGTGTATAGCAATCAGCCCCAGCATTTT
>17|TRBV7-9|few|TRBJ2-7|TRBD1
CASSSGGTGAFLREQYF
TGTGCCAGCAGCTCTGGAGGGACAGGGGCATTTCTGCGCGAGCAGTACTTC
>15|TRBV28|NA|TRBJ2-6|NA
CASLDSTSGANVLTF
TGTGCCAGTCTGGACAGTACCTCCGGGGCCAACGTCCTGACTTTC
>16|TRBV7-8|NA|TRBJ2-6|NA
CASSSYQASGANVLTF
TGTGCCAGCAGCTCTTACCAGGCCTCTGGGGCCAACGTCCTGACTTTC
>14|TRBV7-9|once|TRBJ1-4|NA
CASSETVTNEKLFF
TGTGCCAGCAGCGAGACAGTAACTAATGAAAAACTGTTTTTT
>17|TRBV27|NA|TRBJ2-7|TRBD1
CASSWFSAGGDLYEQYF
TGTGCCAGCAGTTGGTTCTCTGCAGGGGGCGATCTCTACGAGCAGTACTTC